These 14 T cell receptor beta chains were sequenced from one sample in a study of neoadjuvant nivolumab and ipilimumab in lung cancer. TCRdb's table, derived via immunoSEQ multiplex PCR, lists solely in-frame clones and lacks some. The repertoire holds under 15,000 clones, about 94% seen once, with about 2.7% in the top ten. The source was peripheral blood, collected after neoadjuvant nivolumab, alone or with ipilimumab, at or shortly before surgery. The origin of the receptors is an adult with non-small cell lung cancer.

The rearrangement joins TRBV5-4 to TRBJ2-7; tentatively, D is TRBD2 (5 bases). The CDR3 is 15 residues long. Germline CDR1 SGHNT, CDR2 YYREEE (reference sequence). V was shortened by 4 bases and J by 2 bases, with 16 bases between the two germline ends. The CDR3 region has the DNA TGTGCCAGCAGCCACCGGGGTCCGGTACCCTACGAGCAGTACTTC. Translated, it gives CASSHRGPVPYEQYF.

The V gene is TRBV27, the J gene TRBJ2-7; TRBD2 agrees at 8 bases. The V and J ends lost 6 bases and 4 bases, in that order; junction bases with no gene match: 11. The CDR3 is 15 amino acids. Looked up from germline, CDR1 is MNHEY and CDR2 is SMNVEV (reference sequence). As DNA, the CDR3 is TGTGCCAGCAGCAATAGCGGGACGGTTACATACGAGCAGTACTTC. This sequence encodes CASSNSGTVTYEQYF.

The V and J genes are TRBV5-1 and TRBJ2-7; TRBD2 agrees at 10 bases. V lost 4 bases, J lost 0 bases, and 13 bases stayed unmatched. The germline gives CDR1 SGHRS, CDR2 YFSETQ. The CDR3 has 18 amino acids. CDR3 in amino acids: CASSPAEWGTSDSYEQYF. The DNA of the CDR3 is TGCGCCAGCAGCCCGGCCGAATGGGGGACTAGCGACTCCTACGAGCAGTACTTC.

This sequence joins TRBV11-1 and TRBJ2-5; 7 bases align to TRBD2. CDR1 and CDR2 (germline): SGHAT, FQDESV (reference sequence). The CDR3 consists of 14 residues. V lost 2 bases, J lost 3 bases, and 3 bases stayed unmatched. The CDR3 DNA sequence: TGTGCCAGCAGCTTATGGGGAGGGAAAGAGACCCAGTACTTC. Its protein product is CASSLWGGKETQYF.

The CDR3 protein is CASSSSSGTMGETQYF. DNA of the CDR3: TGCGCCAGCAGTTCCTCGTCCGGGACCATGGGGGAGACCCAGTACTTC. The chain couples TRBV10-1 to TRBJ2-5; the D call may be TRBD1 or TRBD2 (5 bases each). The CDR3 length is 16 residues. The V end was cut by 5 bases, the J end by 5 bases, with 21 bases between. Germline V gene data show CDR1 as WNHNN and CDR2 as SYGVQD (reference sequence).

This clone has a handful of counts. The chain carries TRBV14 and TRBJ1-2; no firm D call. Germline V CDR1 and CDR2: SGHDN, FVKESK. The CDR3 length is 14 residues. Trimming took 2 bases from V and 0 from J, leaving 7 bases between them. CDR3 sequence (DNA): TGTGCCAGCAGCCAAATTGGAACTAACTATGGCTACACCTTC. This translates into CASSQIGTNYGYTF.

The chain is built from TRBV7-2 and TRBJ1-4, with D possibly TRBD1 on 5 matching bases. Per the germline V gene, CDR1 is SGHTA and CDR2 is FQGNSA. Deletions cut 0 bases from V and 7 bases from J, with 9 bases between. CDR3 size: 14 residues. Here the CDR3 DNA reads TGTGCCAGCAGCTTAGCGCTTAGGGGTGAAAAACTGTTTTTT. It codes for CASSLALRGEKLFF.

The V and J genes are TRBV7-7 and TRBJ2-1; 12 nucleotides agree with TRBD2. V trimming: 3 bases; J trimming: 0 bases; junction bases outside the gene matches: 6. Germline CDR1 reads SSHAT; CDR2 reads FNYEAQ (reference sequence). The CDR3 totals 18 residues. CDR3: CASSLLAGGRSSYNEQFF. The CDR3, as DNA: TGTGCCAGCAGCTTGCTAGCGGGAGGGCGGAGCTCCTACAATGAGCAGTTCTTC.

Written as DNA, the CDR3 is TGTGCCAGCAGTTTATGGCGGGATCAGCCCCAGCATTTT. Amino acid sequence: CASSLWRDQPQHF. The chain has TRBV28 and TRBJ1-5, with D uncertain. The V end lost 0 bases, the J end lost 5 bases, and 5 bases lay between the germline ends. Per the germline V gene, CDR1 is MDHEN and CDR2 is SYDVKM. CDR3 size: 13 residues. Together with reference TRBV28 and TRBJ1-5, the CDR3 gives the full variable domain: DVKVTQSSRYLVKRTGEKVFLECVQDMDHENMFWYRQDPGLGLRLIYFSYDVKMKEKGDIPEGYSVSREKKERFSLILESASTNQTSMYLCASSLWRDQPQHFGDGTRLSIL.

This sequence joins TRBV4-2 and TRBJ1-5; D is unresolved. Trimming left V 0 bases short and J 6 bases short, with 12 bases between. Germline V CDR1 and CDR2: LGHNA, YNFKEQ. This CDR3 spans 15 amino acids. This CDR3 is CASSQDSRVGQPQHF. In nucleotides, the CDR3 is TGTGCCAGCAGCCAAGATTCAAGGGTGGGTCAGCCCCAGCATTTT.

V is TRBV28 and J is TRBJ1-2; D is uncertain. The CDR3 contains 14 residues. The germline gives CDR1 MDHEN, CDR2 SYDVKM. V was clipped by 7 bases and J by 4 bases, with 16 bases between them. The CDR3 sequence is CASTLGPTPYGYTF. CDR3 DNA: TGTGCCAGCACCCTCGGACCTACCCCCTATGGCTACACCTTC.

The rearrangement joins TRBV30 to TRBJ2-3; D tentatively reads TRBD1 or TRBD2 (5 bases each). The CDR3 spans 14 residues. V was cut by 8 bases and J by 0 bases, with 15 bases left in between. Germline CDR1 reads GTSNPN; CDR2 reads SVGIG (reference sequence). The CDR3 DNA sequence: TGTGCCCAGGATCCGGGGCAAAGCACAGATACGCAGTATTTT. Its translation: CAQDPGQSTDTQYF.

The rearrangement links TRBV6-5 to TRBJ2-7; D might be TRBD2 (5 bases). This CDR3 has 12 residues. The germline gives CDR1 MNHEY, CDR2 SVGAGI. V gave up 5 bases and J gave up 2 bases, with 7 bases separating them. The CDR3 DNA sequence: TGTGCCAGCAGTCCCGGGACCTACGAGCAGTACTTC. The encoded protein is CASSPGTYEQYF.

The chain uses TRBV21-1 and TRBJ1-5; TRBD1, the table's D call, lacks a check against the DNA. TRBV21-1 is classified as a pseudogene. This CDR3 spans 16 amino acids. Written as DNA, the CDR3 is TGTGCCAGCAGATCCAACCAGGGACAGGGCTTCCAGCCCCAGCATTTT. Translated, it gives CASRSNQGQGFQPQHF.